The 10 T cell receptor beta chains below come from one sample, sequenced in a study of T cells in women clearing cervical HPV infection. Data came from immunoSEQ multiplex PCR; TCRdb stores just in-frame clones and leaves some out. The data include fewer than 40,000 clones; the top ten clones carry less than 9%. The material sequenced was blood buffy coat. The receptors shown here come from a woman aged 18-70 years with a cervical HPV16 infection that either progressed to CIN3+ or cleared (not recorded which).

About this clone: With the read ending 3 residues before the CDR3 end, the germline J gene is used to fill in that end. The chain is built from TRBV7-2 and TRBJ2-1; D is possibly TRBD1 (5 bases). Trimming took 7 bases from V and 6 from J, leaving 10 bases between them. Germline V gene sequence: CDR1 SGHTA, CDR2 FQGNSA. The CDR3 spans 12 residues. CDR3 sequence reads: CASKGAGNEQFF. The CDR3 bases that were read are TGTGCCAGCAAAGGGGCTGGCAATGAG.

The CDR3: CSAFRTATNTEAFF. The CDR3 bases that were read are TGCAGTGCTTTCCGGACAGCGACGAACACTGAA. The rearrangement joins TRBV20-1 to TRBJ1-1, with a possible D match to TRBD1 (6 bases). The read ends 3 residues early relative to the CDR3; the germline J gene fills the gap. The germline V gene encodes CDR1 DFQATT and CDR2 SNEGSKA (reference sequence). The V end lost 5 bases, the J end lost 1 base, and 14 bases lay between the germline ends. This CDR3 has 14 amino acids.

About this clone itself: The read stops 3 residues short of the end of the CDR3; the missing end is completed from the germline J gene. This chain connects TRBV30 to TRBJ1-1, with a tentative D call TRBD1 (6 bases). The CDR3 covers 13 residues. Trimming stripped 3 bases from V and 6 bases from J, with 14 bases between. The germline gives CDR1 GTSNPN, CDR2 SVGIG (reference sequence). CDR3 residues: CAWSQGMGAEAFF. Partial CDR3 DNA: TGTGCCTGGAGCCAGGGGATGGGCGCTGAA.

Details on this clone: The read falls 3 residues short of the CDR3 end, and the missing part is taken from the germline J gene. This chain links TRBV10-2 with TRBJ2-7; D not resolved. Germline V gene data show CDR1 as WSHSY and CDR2 as SAAADI. Trimming removed 3 bases at V and 2 bases at J, with 8 bases between. The CDR3 contains 13 residues. This CDR3 is CASSDNRPYEQYF. Partial CDR3 DNA: TGCGCCAGCAGTGATAACAGACCCTACGAG.

The CDR3 DNA, read in part, is TGCAGCGTTGAGAAGGGGACGGGGGGAGAGACG. As protein: CSVEKGTGGET. The CDR3 as a whole reads CSVEKGTGGETQYF. This chain connects TRBV29-1 to TRBJ2-3; 7 bases line up with TRBD2. From the germline J gene comes the end of the CDR3, since the read stops 3 residues before it. The CDR3 is 14 residues long. CDR1 is SQVTM and CDR2 is ANQGSEA in the germline V gene.

As to this clone: The read comes to an end 3 residues before the CDR3 does, leaving the germline J gene to fill in the end. The chain carries TRBV7-6 and TRBJ2-5; TRBD2 aligns across 8 bases. V lost 0 bases to trimming and J lost 4 bases; unmatched junction nucleotides: 7. CDR1 and CDR2 from the germline V gene are SGHVS and FNYEAQ. The CDR3 contains 16 residues. The CDR3 bases that were read are TGTGCCAGCAGCTTAGCGGCGGCGGGGGGCGGAGAGACC. Its protein is CASSLAAAGGGET. The CDR3 in full is CASSLAAAGGGETQYF.

Comment on this clone: The read terminates 3 residues before the CDR3 end, so the remaining end is supplied by the germline J gene. Within the sample, other DNA sequences also encode this same CDR3. V usage is TRBV5-5 and J usage is TRBJ1-3; perhaps TRBD1 as D (6 bases). The length of the CDR3 is 14 residues. The germline V gene encodes CDR1 SGHKS and CDR2 YYEKEE (reference sequence). V was cut by 4 bases and J by 1 base, with 9 bases left in between. Incomplete CDR3 DNA: TGTGCCAGCAGCACAAGGGGGTCTGGAAACACC. Its translation: CASSTRGSGNT. The full CDR3 protein reads CASSTRGSGNTIYF. Looking up the rest from reference TRBV5-5 and TRBJ1-3 gives the full variable domain: DAGVTQSPTHLIKTRGQQVTLRCSPISGHKSVSWYQQVLGQGPQFIFQYYEKEERGRGNFPDRFSARQFPNYSSELNVNALLLGDSALYLCASSTRGSGNTIYFGEGSWLTVV.

As concerns this clone: The read finishes 3 residues shy of the CDR3 end, and the germline J gene is used to complete it. The chain has TRBV7-2 and TRBJ2-7, with 7 bases aligning to TRBD1. V was clipped by 5 bases and J by 3 bases; unmatched bases: 10. This CDR3 is 15 amino acids long. Germline V gene sequence: CDR1 SGHTA, CDR2 FQGNSA. The CDR3 spells CASSRIPQGIYEQYF. Incomplete CDR3 DNA: TGTGCCAGCAGCCGAATACCACAGGGGATCTACGAG.

Worth noting for this clone: The read finishes 3 residues shy of the CDR3 end, and the germline J gene is used to complete it. The chain carries TRBV2 and TRBJ1-4; 10 positions agree with TRBD1. CDR1 is SNHLY and CDR2 is FYNNEI in the germline V gene. The CDR3 length is 15 residues. Trimming at V came to 3 bases and at J to 8 bases, leaving 6 bases not matched to a gene. The DNA read from the CDR3 is TGTGCCAGCAGTGAGACGGGACAGGGGAACGAAAAA. Translated, it gives CASSETGQGNEK. The CDR3 in full is CASSETGQGNEKLFF.

In regard to this clone: The read finishes 3 residues shy of the CDR3 end, and the germline J gene is used to complete it. The chain couples TRBV20-1 to TRBJ1-2, with TRBD1 matching over 11 bases. Germline CDR1 is DFQATT and CDR2 is SNEGSKA (reference sequence). CDR3 length: 17 amino acids. V lost 5 bases, J lost 3 bases, and 14 bases stayed unmatched. The sequenced part of the CDR3 DNA is TGCAGTGCTTTCCCTCCGCCGGGACAGGGGGGGGACTATGGC. Protein product: CSAFPPPGQGGDYG. The full CDR3 protein is CSAFPPPGQGGDYGYTF.